A selection of T cell receptor beta chains follows, all from one sample in a study of blood T cell repertoires in COVID-19. The method was immunoSEQ multiplex PCR; TCRdb's version includes in-frame clones alone and lacks a portion of them. The data show about 150,000 clones, with approximately 78% seen just once and around 15% held by the top ten. Material for sequencing was peripheral blood. These receptors were taken from a human donor with acute or convalescent COVID-19. The donor label of this sample is uncertain. The conserved cysteine and the conserved F or W are not part of the CDR3 here. D genes are given only for firm matches.

NA	TRBJ1-6	TRBV28	ASSLIQGNSPLH
NA	TRBJ1-3	TRBV5-1	ASSLTAGSGNTIY
NA	TRBJ1-4	TRBV19	ASSTGPTEKLF
NA	TRBJ1-5	TRBV2	ASRENRVLNQPQH
TRBD1	TRBJ2-5	TRBV5-1	ASSPDRGLQETQY
NA	TRBJ2-7	TRBV4-1	ASSQVIGGRGYEQY
NA	TRBJ2-6	TRBV4-1	ASSRLSGANVLT
NA	TRBJ2-2	TRBV9	ASSNRVMSPGELF
TRBD1	TRBJ2-7	TRBV18	ASSPGQGTEQY
NA	TRBJ2-3	TRBV19	ASRERATDTQY
TRBD1	TRBJ1-3	TRBV19	ASTEGARGNTIY
NA	TRBJ1-2	TRBV7-8	ASSLRDSLYGGYT
TRBD1	TRBJ1-5	TRBV7-2	ASSSDRGNQPQH
NA	TRBJ2-2	TRBV3-1/TRBV3-2	ASSRGAGANTGELF
NA	TRBJ1-3	TRBV7-6	ASSLGQGSGNTIY
NA	TRBJ1-2	TRBV19	ASNPGYGYT
NA	TRBJ2-1	TRBV4-2	ASSQSGLISYNEQF
NA	TRBJ1-5	TRBV6-5	ASFAGGSQPQH
TRBD1	TRBJ1-6	TRBV7-9	ASSGQANNSPLH
NA	TRBJ1-5	TRBV2	ASKLSNQPQH
TRBD1	TRBJ1-4	TRBV5-5	ASGRQGVGEKLF
TRBD1	TRBJ1-3	TRBV2	ASRGQGGSGNTIY